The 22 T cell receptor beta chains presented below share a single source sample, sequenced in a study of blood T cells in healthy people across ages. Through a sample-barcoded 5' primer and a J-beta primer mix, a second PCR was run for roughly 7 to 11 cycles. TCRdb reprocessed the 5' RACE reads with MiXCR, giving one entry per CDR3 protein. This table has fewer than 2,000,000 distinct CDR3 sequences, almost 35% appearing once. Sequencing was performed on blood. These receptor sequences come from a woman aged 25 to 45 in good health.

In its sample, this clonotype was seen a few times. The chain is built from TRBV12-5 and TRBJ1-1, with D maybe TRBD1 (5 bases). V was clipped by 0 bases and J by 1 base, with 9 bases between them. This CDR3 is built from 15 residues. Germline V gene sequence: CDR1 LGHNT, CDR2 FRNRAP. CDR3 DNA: TGTGCTAGTGGTTTGGTCGAAGGGGCGAACACTGAAGCTTTCTTT. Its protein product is CASGLVEGANTEAFF. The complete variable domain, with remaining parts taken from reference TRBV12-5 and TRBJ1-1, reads DARVTQTPRHKVTEMGQEVTMRCQPILGHNTVFWYRQTMMQGLELLAYFRNRAPLDDSGMPKDRFSAEMPDATLATLKIQPSEPRDSAVYFCASGLVEGANTEAFFGQGTRLTVV.

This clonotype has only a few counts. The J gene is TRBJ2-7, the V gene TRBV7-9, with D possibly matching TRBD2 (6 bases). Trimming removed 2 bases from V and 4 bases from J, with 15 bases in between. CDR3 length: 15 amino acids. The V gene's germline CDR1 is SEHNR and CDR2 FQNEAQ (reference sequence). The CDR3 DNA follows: TGTGCCAGCAGCTTACGGGACGGGAGTCCGTACGAGCAGTACTTC. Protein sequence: CASSLRDGSPYEQYF.

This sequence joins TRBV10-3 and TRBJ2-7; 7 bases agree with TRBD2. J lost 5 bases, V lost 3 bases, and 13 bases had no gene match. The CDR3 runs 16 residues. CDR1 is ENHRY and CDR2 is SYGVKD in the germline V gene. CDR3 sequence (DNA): TGTGCCATCAGTGACCCATTTCGGGAGGTTTCCCACGAGCAGTACTTC. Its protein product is CAISDPFREVSHEQYF.

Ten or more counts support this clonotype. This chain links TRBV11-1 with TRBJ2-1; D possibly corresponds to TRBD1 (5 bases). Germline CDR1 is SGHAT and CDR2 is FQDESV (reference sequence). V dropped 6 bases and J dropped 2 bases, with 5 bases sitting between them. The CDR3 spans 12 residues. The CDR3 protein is CASRTAYNEQFF. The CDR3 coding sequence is TGTGCCAGCAGGACAGCCTACAATGAGCAGTTCTTC.

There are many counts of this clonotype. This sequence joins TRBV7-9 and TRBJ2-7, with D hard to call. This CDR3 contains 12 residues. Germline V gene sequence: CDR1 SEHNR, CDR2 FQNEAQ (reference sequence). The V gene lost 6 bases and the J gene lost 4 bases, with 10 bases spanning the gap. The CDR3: CASRASAYEQYF. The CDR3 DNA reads TGTGCCAGCAGAGCGTCAGCTTACGAGCAGTACTTC.

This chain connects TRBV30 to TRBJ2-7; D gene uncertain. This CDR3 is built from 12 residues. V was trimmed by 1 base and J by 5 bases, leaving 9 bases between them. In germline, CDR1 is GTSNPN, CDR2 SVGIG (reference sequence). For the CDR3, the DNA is TGTGCCTGGAGTGATAGCAGGCACGAGCAGTACTTC. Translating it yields CAWSDSRHEQYF.

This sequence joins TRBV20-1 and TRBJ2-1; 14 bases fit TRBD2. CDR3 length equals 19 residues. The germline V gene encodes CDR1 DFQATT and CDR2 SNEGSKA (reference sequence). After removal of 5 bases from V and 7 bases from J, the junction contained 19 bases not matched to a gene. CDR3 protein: CSALLQGLAGALISNEQFF. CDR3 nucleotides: TGCAGTGCTCTCCTTCAGGGACTAGCGGGGGCCCTTATCTCGAATGAGCAGTTCTTC.

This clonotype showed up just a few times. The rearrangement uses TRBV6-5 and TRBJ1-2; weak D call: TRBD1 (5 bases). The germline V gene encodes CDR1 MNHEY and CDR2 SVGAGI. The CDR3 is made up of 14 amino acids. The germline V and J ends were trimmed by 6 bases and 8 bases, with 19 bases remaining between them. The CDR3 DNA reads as TGTGCCAGCAGACTCTTGACGACAGAGGGAGGCTACACCTTC. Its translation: CASRLLTTEGGYTF.

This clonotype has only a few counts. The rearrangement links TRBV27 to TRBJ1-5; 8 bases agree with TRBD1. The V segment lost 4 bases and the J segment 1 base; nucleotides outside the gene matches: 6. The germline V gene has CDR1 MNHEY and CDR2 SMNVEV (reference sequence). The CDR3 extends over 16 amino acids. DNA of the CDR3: TGTGCCAGCAGTTCCGCCTACAGGGGGAGCAATCAGCCCCAGCATTTT. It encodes CASSSAYRGSNQPQHF.

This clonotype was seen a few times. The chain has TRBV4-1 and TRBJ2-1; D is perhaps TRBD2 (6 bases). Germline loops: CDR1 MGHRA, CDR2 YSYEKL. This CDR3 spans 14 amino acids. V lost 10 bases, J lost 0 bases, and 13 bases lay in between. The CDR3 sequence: CATSETSSYNEQFF. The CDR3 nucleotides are TGCGCCACTTCGGAGACTAGCTCCTACAATGAGCAGTTCTTC.

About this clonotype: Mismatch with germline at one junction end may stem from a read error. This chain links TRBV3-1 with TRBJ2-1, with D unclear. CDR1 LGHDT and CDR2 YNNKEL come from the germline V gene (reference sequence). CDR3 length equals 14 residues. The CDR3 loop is CASSERATYDEQFF. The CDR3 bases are TGTGCCAGCAGCGAAAGGGCGACCTACGATGAGCAGTTCTTC.

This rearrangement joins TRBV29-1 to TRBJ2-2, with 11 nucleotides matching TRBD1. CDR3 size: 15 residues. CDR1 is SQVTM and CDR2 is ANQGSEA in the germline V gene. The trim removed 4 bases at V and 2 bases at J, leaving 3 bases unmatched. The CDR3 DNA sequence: TGCAGCGTTGTAGGGACAGGGGGTAACACCGGGGAGCTGTTTTTT. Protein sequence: CSVVGTGGNTGELFF.

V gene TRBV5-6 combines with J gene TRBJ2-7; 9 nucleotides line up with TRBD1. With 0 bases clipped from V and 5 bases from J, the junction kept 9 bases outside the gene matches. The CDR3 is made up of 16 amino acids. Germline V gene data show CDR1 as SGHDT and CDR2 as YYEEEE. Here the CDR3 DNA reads TGTGCCAGCAGCTTGGCCAGGGGACAGGGAGTCAACGAGCAGTACTTC. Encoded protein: CASSLARGQGVNEQYF. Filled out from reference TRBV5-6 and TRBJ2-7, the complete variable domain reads DAGVTQSPTHLIKTRGQQVTLRCSPKSGHDTVSWYQQALGQGPQFIFQYYEEEERQRGNFPDRFSGHQFPNYSSELNVNALLLGDSALYLCASSLARGQGVNEQYFGPGTRLTVT.

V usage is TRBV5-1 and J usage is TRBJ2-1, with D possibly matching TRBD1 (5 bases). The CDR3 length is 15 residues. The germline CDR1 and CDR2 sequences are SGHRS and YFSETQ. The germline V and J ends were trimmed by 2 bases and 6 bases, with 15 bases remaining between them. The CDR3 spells CASSLGDLRGNEQFF. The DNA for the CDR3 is TGCGCCAGCAGCTTAGGAGACTTAAGGGGCAATGAGCAGTTCTTC.

The CDR3 sequence is CASSLLDRITDTQYF. The CDR3 nucleotides are TGCGCCAGCAGCTTGCTGGACAGGATCACAGATACGCAGTATTTT. The chain has TRBV5-1 and TRBJ2-3, with TRBD1 matching 7 bases. V was pared by 1 base and J by 2 bases, with 4 bases of the junction left unmatched. CDR1 and CDR2 (germline): SGHRS, YFSETQ. This CDR3 is 15 amino acids long.

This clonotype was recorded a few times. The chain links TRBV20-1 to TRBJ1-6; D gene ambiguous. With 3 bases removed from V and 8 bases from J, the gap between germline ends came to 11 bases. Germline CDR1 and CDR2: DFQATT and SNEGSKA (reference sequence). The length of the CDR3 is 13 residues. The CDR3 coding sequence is TGCAGTGCTAGGGTGGACCCCTATTCACCCCTCCACTTT. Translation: CSARVDPYSPLHF.

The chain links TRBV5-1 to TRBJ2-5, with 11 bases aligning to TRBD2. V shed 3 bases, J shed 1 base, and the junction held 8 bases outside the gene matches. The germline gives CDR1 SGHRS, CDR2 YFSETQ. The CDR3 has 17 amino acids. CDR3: CASSSNSGGAFQETQYF. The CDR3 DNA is TGCGCCAGCAGCTCCAATAGCGGGGGGGCCTTCCAAGAGACCCAGTACTTC.

The CDR3 here is CASSFYGGQYSNQPQHF. The CDR3 region has the DNA TGTGCCAGCAGTTTTTATGGGGGTCAATATAGCAATCAGCCCCAGCATTTT. This chain joins TRBV12-3 or TRBV12-4 and TRBJ1-5; D may be TRBD1 (5 bases). The germline V and J ends were trimmed by 3 bases and 0 bases, with 15 bases remaining between them. The CDR3 length is 17 residues.

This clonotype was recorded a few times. The CDR3: CASSLASGSPDTQYF. As DNA, the CDR3 is TGTGCCAGCAGCTTGGCTAGCGGGAGCCCAGATACGCAGTATTTT. The V and J genes are TRBV7-8 and TRBJ2-3, with TRBD2 identical over 10 bases. CDR3 length: 15 residues. Per the germline V gene, CDR1 is SGHVS and CDR2 is FQNEAQ. V shed 3 bases and J 4 bases; nucleotides not matched to a gene: 4.

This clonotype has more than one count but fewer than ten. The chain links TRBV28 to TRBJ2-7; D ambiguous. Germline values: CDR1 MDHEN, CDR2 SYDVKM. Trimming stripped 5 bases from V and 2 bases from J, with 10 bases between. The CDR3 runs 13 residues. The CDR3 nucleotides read TGTGCCAGCAGTCCCTCCGACACCTACGAGCAGTACTTC. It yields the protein CASSPSDTYEQYF.

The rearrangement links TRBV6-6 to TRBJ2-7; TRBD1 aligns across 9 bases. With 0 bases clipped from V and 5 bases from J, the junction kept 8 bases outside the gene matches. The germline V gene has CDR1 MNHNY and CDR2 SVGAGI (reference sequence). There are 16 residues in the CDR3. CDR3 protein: CASSYSRDRVGNEQYF. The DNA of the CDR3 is TGTGCCAGCAGTTACTCCCGGGACAGGGTGGGCAACGAGCAGTACTTC.

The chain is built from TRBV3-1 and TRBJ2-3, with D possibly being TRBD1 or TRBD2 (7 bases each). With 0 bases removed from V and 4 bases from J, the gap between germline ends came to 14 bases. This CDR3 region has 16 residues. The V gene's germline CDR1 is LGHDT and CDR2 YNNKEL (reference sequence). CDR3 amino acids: CASSQEWGGGADTQYF. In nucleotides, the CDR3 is TGTGCCAGCAGCCAAGAATGGGGAGGGGGCGCAGATACGCAGTATTTT.